Reported below is one T cell receptor (beta chain). This clonotype was picked up a small number of times. It lacks a known antigen. No clone much larger than this one lies a single base away; base qualities are absent. The method behind the library was 5' RACE. These reads were obtained on an Illumina HiSeq 2500. A second 7 to 11 cycle PCR used a sample-barcoded 5' primer and a J-beta primer mix. A unique molecular identifier was introduced onto each TCR beta cDNA molecule by a template-switch 5' adaptor carrying 12 random nucleotides. At least 3 million CDR3-containing paired-end reads were obtained from each sample. First-strand cDNA synthesis was performed from all RNA using the Mint cDNA synthesis kit, with priming by a TRBC-specific oligonucleotide. After uracil-DNA glycosylase treatment, a first 18-cycle PCR used universal primers M1SS and BC2_uni_R on all cDNA. In the source study's methods: Each sample was normalized by randomly selecting 1 million high-quality reads, each carrying a distinct molecular identifier. Reads with shared molecular identifiers were discarded instead of being binned into consensus sequences. MiTCR, set to a Q25 quality threshold and the strictest error-elimination algorithm, was used for CDR3 identification, clonotype clustering and error correction. A nonparametric unseen species model using Euler transformation provided a lower-bound estimate of total TCR beta diversity. Clones were called with MiXCR by TCRdb after fastp trimmed the public reads at Q25, and only in-frame beta chains were retained. When rows share a CDR3 protein, they turn into one entry using the most common DNA and genes. TCRdb assigned the V and J calls; the authors' analysis was not used. Counted in this sample were 1.5 million to 2 million distinct CDR3 sequences; 49% of them appeared once. The ten top clones hold roughly 2% of the sample.

The sample comes from a study of blood T cells in healthy people across ages (dated by TCRdb to about 2015). Study-level background: In model experiments, template switching captured about one uniquely barcoded TCR beta cDNA molecule for every two T cells. For two donors (one aged 18 to 29 and one aged 80 or older), the study analyzed two additional independent replicas of 1 million unique cDNA reads from the same blood draw. The donors were split into four age groups: young (average about 15 years), middle-aged (over 35), aged (roughly 68) and long-lived (roughly 88). Age-related changes in TCR beta repertoire diversity were measured in the study by deep sequencing normalized with unique cDNA molecular identifiers. Donors of different ages were randomly distributed across sequencing lanes to avoid experimental bias.

Points the paper makes about the study in general: Because the CMV infection status of the donors was unknown, age-related changes in expanded clonotypes may potentially have been confounded. Observed TCR beta diversity per million T cells fell roughly linearly with age, and a significant reduction was already apparent by age roughly 40. Compared with the aged group, the long-lived group had more naive CD4+ T cells, fewer expanded clones and increased TCR diversity, a pattern suggesting age selection. Estimates of total diversity based on one million sequenced T cells were considered lower bounds and underestimates. There was a strong correlation between observed TCR beta diversity and the percentage of naive T cells measured by flow cytometry. Because profiling used bulk unsorted PBMCs, naive and antigen-experienced compartments could not be compared conclusively.

CDR1 LGHNA and CDR2 YSLEER are derived from the germline V gene. Including cysteine and phenylalanine, the CDR3 has 13 amino acids. The CDR3 DNA has 39 bases and is translated from base 1. V gives up 0 bases and J gives up 9 bases, and the segment between their germline ends measures 9 bases. Systemically healthy Caucasian individuals from Russia, 35 to 40 in total and aged roughly 6 to 100 years, were included as donors. Each donor gave ten milliliters of peripheral blood, drawn into EDTA-treated Vacutainer tubes. PBMCs were isolated by Ficoll-Paque density-gradient centrifugation, with at least 7 million obtained per sample. Trizol reagent was used to extract total RNA from the PBMCs, yielding at least 5.5 micrograms per sample. The percentages of naive CD45RAhigh/CD27high T cells were determined by flow cytometry on a PBMC aliquot from every donor.

The sequence links TRBV4-3 to TRBJ2-1; no confident D gene assignment can be made. Sequences were obtained from blood. The receptor comes from a woman in her 40s in good health. The CDR3 corresponds to CASSQELVVEQFF. The sequence in DNA is TGCGCCAGCAGCCAAGAGCTGGTAGTTGAGCAGTTCTTC.